One and the same sample provided the 18 T cell receptor beta chains below, sequenced in a study of T-cell memory formation after mild COVID-19. Using its own MiXCR run on the 5' RACE reads, TCRdb lists one record per CDR3 protein. The table shows roughly 550,000 distinct CDR3 sequences, with roughly 21% occurring only once. Sequencing input: PBMCs or a T cell subset sorted from them (not recorded which). The receptors here all came from an adult woman who had mild COVID-19 (a few samples of this study predate the infection). Cell type and time point are not known.

The chain recombines TRBV7-9 with TRBJ2-7, with D unresolved. V dropped 1 base and J dropped 0 bases, with 10 bases sitting between them. The CDR3 is made up of 15 amino acids. Germline loops: CDR1 SEHNR, CDR2 FQNEAQ (reference sequence). The CDR3 nucleotides read TGTGCCAGCAGCTTAGGGGTCCTCAGCTCCTACGAGCAGTACTTC. Translation: CASSLGVLSSYEQYF.

The chain carries TRBV18 and TRBJ1-5, with a weak D call TRBD1 (6 bases). The germline V and J ends were trimmed by 5 bases and 2 bases, with 10 bases remaining between them. The CDR3 spans 14 residues. Germline-derived CDR1 and CDR2 are KGHSH and LQKENI. The CDR3 protein is CASSSDSRNQPQHF. DNA for the CDR3: TGTGCCAGCTCATCGGACAGCCGCAATCAGCCCCAGCATTTT.

A few counts support this clonotype. The rearrangement joins TRBV2 to TRBJ2-3; D might be TRBD2 (7 bases). Per germline, CDR1 SNHLY and CDR2 FYNNEI. The CDR3 sequence is 15 residues long. V shed 6 bases and J shed 7 bases, with 20 bases lying between them. The CDR3 nucleotides are TGTGCCAGCAGCCAGGGGCGGGGGAGACCGAATACGCAGTATTTT. As protein: CASSQGRGRPNTQYF.

This rearrangement joins TRBV5-4 to TRBJ2-7, with D possibly being TRBD1 (5 bases). In germline, CDR1 is SGHNT, CDR2 YYREEE (reference sequence). The V end lost 0 bases, the J end lost 5 bases, and 15 bases lay between the germline ends. The CDR3 has 15 amino acids. For the CDR3, the DNA is TGTGCCAGCAGCTTGGTTGGCAGGGCTTTGCACGAGCAGTACTTC. Protein product: CASSLVGRALHEQYF. Drawing the rest from reference TRBV5-4 and TRBJ2-7, the complete variable domain is ETGVTQSPTHLIKTRGQQVTLRCSSQSGHNTVSWYQQALGQGPQFIFQYYREEENGRGNFPPRFSGLQFPNYSSELNVNALELDDSALYLCASSLVGRALHEQYFGPGTRLTVT.

CDR3 sequence: CSLTWTGVQETQYF. Here the CDR3 DNA reads TGCAGCCTGACTTGGACAGGGGTTCAAGAGACCCAGTACTTC. The chain links TRBV29-1 to TRBJ2-5; 9 bases map to TRBD1. Germline-derived CDR1 and CDR2 are SQVTM and ANQGSEA. The CDR3 has 14 amino acids. J was trimmed by 2 bases and V by 8 bases; bases with no gene match: 9.

This clonotype was observed at least ten times. The chain uses TRBV12-3 or TRBV12-4 and TRBJ1-1; D might be TRBD1 (6 bases). Trimming cost V 2 bases and J 4 bases, with 8 bases left between them. CDR3 size: 13 residues. The DNA of the CDR3 is TGTGCCAGCAGTTTAACAGGGACCACTGAAGCTTTCTTT. It encodes CASSLTGTTEAFF.

The chain joins TRBV28 to TRBJ2-3, with TRBD1 identical over 10 bases. The V segment lost 2 bases and the J segment 4 bases; nucleotides outside the gene matches: 6. Germline-derived CDR1 and CDR2 are MDHEN and SYDVKM. The CDR3 has 16 residues. The CDR3 region is CASSLGDRGRADTQYF. CDR3 sequence (DNA): TGTGCCAGCAGTTTAGGAGACAGGGGGCGCGCAGATACGCAGTATTTT.

The V gene is TRBV12-3 or TRBV12-4, the J gene TRBJ2-7; a weak D match, TRBD2 (5 bases). V gave up 6 bases and J gave up 6 bases, with 15 bases separating them. CDR3 size: 13 residues. The CDR3 bases are TGTGCCAGCAGCCGAGAGGGTAAGGGCGAGCAGTACTTC. Translating gives CASSREGKGEQYF.

This clonotype was detected once. The rearrangement uses TRBV12-5 and TRBJ1-1; D call uncertain. Trimming left V 1 base short and J 1 base short, with 16 bases between. The CDR3 is 17 residues long. CDR1 is LGHNT and CDR2 is FRNRAP in the germline V gene. The CDR3 protein is CASGLAVHAEGNTEAFF. The CDR3 bases are TGTGCTAGTGGTTTGGCAGTTCATGCGGAGGGGAACACTGAAGCTTTCTTT.

The J gene is TRBJ2-2, the V gene TRBV13; 7 nucleotides line up with TRBD2. The ends lost 5 bases at V and 1 base at J; junction bases unmatched: 10. The CDR3 is 17 amino acids. Germline V gene data show CDR1 as PRHDT and CDR2 as FYEKMQ (reference sequence). This chain's CDR3 is CASSTKLIAGNTGELFF. DNA of the CDR3: TGTGCCAGCAGCACAAAACTAATAGCGGGGAACACCGGGGAGCTGTTTTTT.

This clonotype was seen only a few times. This chain uses TRBV4-2 with TRBJ2-3, with 11 nucleotides matching TRBD2. Germline values: CDR1 LGHNA, CDR2 YNFKEQ. The CDR3 has 16 amino acids. The V gene end was trimmed by 0 bases and the J gene end by 5 bases; junction bases not matched to a gene: 4. The CDR3 DNA reads as TGTGCCAGCAGCCAAGATCTAGCGGGGGGTGGAGATACGCAGTATTTT. Its translation: CASSQDLAGGGDTQYF.

This clonotype was detected a few times. The rearrangement joins TRBV29-1 to TRBJ2-1, with 7 bases fitting TRBD1. The germline V gene has CDR1 SQVTM and CDR2 ANQGSEA. The CDR3 has 13 residues. Trimming took 3 bases from V and 10 from J; bases not matched to a gene: 9. The CDR3 reads CSVDRTGHFEQFF. The CDR3 DNA sequence: TGCAGCGTTGACAGGACAGGCCACTTCGAGCAGTTCTTC.

This sequence joins TRBV20-1 and TRBJ2-7; D not resolved. V lost 3 bases and J 4 bases, leaving 7 bases between the germline ends. Germline lookup yields CDR1 DFQATT and CDR2 SNEGSKA (reference sequence). There are 11 residues in the CDR3. The CDR3 here is CSARFVYEQYF. In DNA form, the CDR3 reads TGCAGTGCTAGGTTCGTGTACGAGCAGTACTTC.

This clonotype was seen a few times. This chain joins TRBV11-3 and TRBJ2-7; 14 bases fit TRBD2. Germline CDR1 is SGHNT and CDR2 is YENEEA. The V and J ends lost 5 bases and 5 bases, in that order; junction bases with no gene match: 5. The CDR3 runs to 15 residues. CDR3 sequence (DNA): TGTGCCAGCAGCGCCGGGACTAGCGGGAGCAACGAGCAGTACTTC. This sequence encodes CASSAGTSGSNEQYF.

A few counts support this clonotype. This chain uses TRBV20-1 with TRBJ1-3; D not resolved. This CDR3 has 21 residues. The ends were cut back, 2 bases at V and 0 bases at J, with 29 bases in the middle. Germline V gene data show CDR1 as DFQATT and CDR2 as SNEGSKA (reference sequence). The CDR3 nucleotides read TGCAGTGCTAGACCCTATCGGCTGAAAGTCAGTTCGCCTATCTCTGGAAACACCATATATTTT. This gives the protein CSARPYRLKVSSPISGNTIYF.

This chain uses TRBV7-9 with TRBJ2-1; D is possibly TRBD2 (5 bases). This CDR3 region has 16 residues. The V end lost 1 base, the J end lost 8 bases, and 18 bases lay between the germline ends. Per germline, CDR1 SEHNR and CDR2 FQNEAQ (reference sequence). CDR3 residues: CASSLETILNGDEQFF. As DNA, the CDR3 is TGTGCCAGCAGCTTAGAGACTATTTTGAACGGCGATGAGCAGTTCTTC.

The V and J genes are TRBV12-3 or TRBV12-4 and TRBJ1-2, with D maybe TRBD1 (6 bases). Trimming cost V 6 bases and J 5 bases, with 16 bases left between them. CDR3 length: 14 residues. CDR3 loop: CASRLVGGWYGYTF. The CDR3 region has the DNA TGTGCCAGCAGGCTAGTGGGGGGCTGGTATGGCTACACCTTC.

This chain connects TRBV18 to TRBJ1-5, with TRBD1 matching 9 bases. The CDR3 has 15 amino acids. The junction had 7 bases not matched to a gene; V was cut back by 4 bases and J by 6 bases. Per germline, CDR1 KGHSH and CDR2 LQKENI. CDR3: CASSLGQGSGQPQHF. For the CDR3, the DNA is TGTGCCAGCTCACTCGGACAGGGGTCCGGTCAGCCCCAGCATTTT.